The 30 T cell receptor beta chains given below trace back to one sample, sequenced in a study of T-cell reconstitution after alpha-beta-depleted transplantation in children. Unique molecular identifiers were built into the TCRbeta library. TCRdb processed the PCR reads anew with MiXCR; each CDR3 protein has one entry. The sample records 260,000 or so distinct CDR3 sequences, 12% being singletons. Here the sequenced sample was PBMCs from the stem cell graft donor, taken from the stem cell graft. These receptors all come from a human donor who donated a stem cell graft to a child with acute lymphoblastic leukemia.

This clonotype was detected many times. The gene calls are TRBV29-1 and TRBJ1-4, with TRBD1 identical over 7 bases. J gave up 6 bases and V 5 bases, and 9 bases lay outside the gene matches. Germline CDR1 reads SQVTM; CDR2 reads ANQGSEA. The CDR3 length is 14 residues. The CDR3 loop reads CSVCRGTEYEKLFF. The CDR3 nucleotides read TGCAGCGTTTGTCGCGGGACAGAATATGAAAAACTGTTTTTT.

This clonotype appeared many times. The chain combines TRBV4-3 with TRBJ1-2; 8 bases agree with TRBD1. Germline values: CDR1 LGHNA, CDR2 YSLEER. The CDR3 has 16 amino acids. V trimming: 4 bases; J trimming: 5 bases; junction bases outside the gene matches: 12. CDR3: CASSPQWGTGGYGYTF. For the CDR3, the DNA is TGCGCCAGCAGCCCCCAGTGGGGTACAGGGGGGTATGGCTACACCTTC.

At least ten counts were recorded for this clonotype. The J gene is TRBJ1-1, the V gene TRBV12-3 or TRBV12-4; TRBD1 matches at 7 bases. The CDR3 runs 13 residues. Trimming cost V 7 bases and J 5 bases; bases outside gene matches: 7. CDR3 amino acids: CASINSGGTEAFF. DNA for the CDR3: TGTGCCAGCATCAATTCAGGGGGAACTGAAGCTTTCTTT.

This clonotype was observed a handful of times. The chain recombines TRBV20-1 with TRBJ2-3; 11 bases are a match to TRBD2. CDR1 and CDR2 (germline): DFQATT, SNEGSKA (reference sequence). The CDR3 has 17 amino acids. Trimming removed 2 bases from V and 3 bases from J; junction bases left unmatched: 10. The CDR3 DNA follows: TGCAGTGCTAGATCTTCCCCTACTAGCGGGGGTACAGATACGCAGTATTTT. This sequence encodes CSARSSPTSGGTDTQYF.

This clonotype was counted between two and nine times. The CDR3 DNA sequence: TGCAGCTCCCTCGACCGGGAGGGCCCGTCAAATGAGCAGTTCTTC. This encodes CSSLDREGPSNEQFF. The chain joins TRBV20-1 to TRBJ2-1; TRBD2 agrees at 8 bases. CDR1 DFQATT and CDR2 SNEGSKA come from the germline V gene (reference sequence). The CDR3 sequence is 15 residues long.

This clonotype has a count of ten or more. This chain joins TRBV6-2 or TRBV6-3 and TRBJ1-5, with a tentative D call TRBD1 (5 bases). Deletions cut 6 bases from V and 4 bases from J, with 10 bases between. This CDR3 has 13 residues. The germline CDR1 and CDR2 sequences are MNHEY and SVGEGT. The CDR3 protein is CASSGRGNQPQHF. CDR3 nucleotides: TGTGCCAGCAGCGGGCGGGGGAATCAGCCCCAGCATTTT.

This clonotype came up many times. The V and J genes are TRBV5-1 and TRBJ1-6; possible D gene TRBD1, 5 bases. The germline CDR1 and CDR2 sequences are SGHRS and YFSETQ. Deletions cut 0 bases from V and 6 bases from J, with 10 bases between. This CDR3 is built from 15 residues. The CDR3 DNA is TGCGCCAGCAGCTTGGACGGGGCCGGTAATTCACCCCTCCACTTT. This gives the protein CASSLDGAGNSPLHF.

This clonotype was observed at least ten times. The chain carries TRBV2 and TRBJ2-6; D is ambiguous. CDR3 size: 15 residues. V gave up 0 bases and J gave up 6 bases, with 9 bases separating them. From germline, CDR1 is SNHLY and CDR2 FYNNEI. The CDR3 sequence: CASSEALAPANVLTF. Here the CDR3 DNA reads TGTGCCAGCAGTGAAGCGTTAGCCCCGGCCAACGTCCTGACTTTC.

This clonotype was observed at least ten times. One junction end does not reproduce the germline sequence, and a read error may be involved. The V gene is TRBV29-1, the J gene TRBJ2-7; perhaps TRBD1 as D (6 bases). CDR3 length equals 12 residues. Germline CDR1 and CDR2: SQVTM and ANQGSEA. The CDR3 coding sequence is TGCAGCGTTAAAGAGGGGGTAAGCGAGCAGTACTTC. Translation gives CSVKEGVSEQYF.

This clonotype was seen only a few times. The chain has TRBV3-1 and TRBJ2-5, with TRBD2 matching 11 bases. V trimming: 7 bases; J trimming: 1 base; junction bases outside the gene matches: 8. This CDR3 spans 16 amino acids. Germline CDR1 LGHDT, CDR2 YNNKEL (reference sequence). This chain's CDR3 is CASNNGLAGSQETQYF. CDR3 nucleotide sequence: TGTGCCAGCAACAACGGACTAGCGGGCAGCCAAGAGACCCAGTACTTC.

This clonotype has a count of ten or more. This chain joins TRBV27 and TRBJ1-1, with D hard to call. CDR3 length equals 14 residues. CDR1 is MNHEY, CDR2 SMNVEV, per germline (reference sequence). Deletions cut 4 bases from V and 4 bases from J, with 13 bases between. This chain's CDR3 is CASSSTLRPTEAFF. CDR3 nucleotides: TGTGCCAGCAGTTCCACCCTCAGGCCCACTGAAGCTTTCTTT.

The chain has TRBV7-9 and TRBJ2-7, with 7 bases identical to TRBD2. Looked up from germline, CDR1 is SEHNR and CDR2 is FQNEAQ (reference sequence). This CDR3 has 15 amino acids. Trimming took 5 bases from V and 2 from J; bases not matched to a gene: 9. The CDR3 sequence is CASSLGASGTYEQYF. Written as DNA, the CDR3 is TGTGCCAGCAGCCTTGGGGCTAGCGGAACCTACGAGCAGTACTTC.

This clonotype has a count of ten or more. The chain combines TRBV3-1 with TRBJ2-3, with D unresolved. Trimming stripped 2 bases from V and 0 bases from J, with 18 bases between. This CDR3 region has 18 residues. Germline assignment: CDR1 LGHDT and CDR2 YNNKEL (reference sequence). Here the CDR3 DNA reads TGTGCCAGCAGCCAACCCCCCAAGCGTACTAATAGCACAGATACGCAGTATTTT. Amino acid sequence: CASSQPPKRTNSTDTQYF.

This clonotype appeared many times. The CDR3 protein is CASSPGTGNNQPQHF. CDR3 coding DNA: TGTGCCAGCTCACCCGGGACAGGTAACAATCAGCCCCAGCATTTT. The chain employs TRBV18 and TRBJ1-5; TRBD1 agrees at 8 bases. Germline V gene sequence: CDR1 KGHSH, CDR2 LQKENI. With 3 bases clipped from V and 3 bases from J, the junction kept 4 bases outside the gene matches. This CDR3 spans 15 amino acids.

This chain uses TRBV10-3 with TRBJ1-1, with D perhaps matching TRBD1 (5 bases). CDR3 length: 14 residues. CDR1 and CDR2 from the germline V gene are ENHRY and SYGVKD. The ends were cut back, 2 bases at V and 1 base at J, with 8 bases in the middle. The CDR3 DNA reads TGTGCCATCAGTGAGCAGGGAAGGAACACTGAAGCTTTCTTT. Protein sequence: CAISEQGRNTEAFF.

This clonotype was seen at least ten times. This chain links TRBV20-1 with TRBJ2-7; 7 bases map to TRBD2. CDR3 size: 14 residues. Germline V lookup: CDR1 DFQATT, CDR2 SNEGSKA (reference sequence). Unmatched junction bases numbered 9, after V lost 6 bases and J lost 1 base. CDR3 sequence: CSAIFRDYSYEQYF. CDR3 nucleotide sequence: TGCAGTGCGATTTTCCGGGACTATTCCTACGAGCAGTACTTC.

This clonotype was picked up many times. This rearrangement joins TRBV10-3 to TRBJ1-5; D unclear. Trimming cost V 3 bases and J 3 bases, with 12 bases left between them. The CDR3 sequence is 15 residues long. Germline lookup yields CDR1 ENHRY and CDR2 SYGVKD. The CDR3 DNA reads TGTGCCATCAGTGAAGGGCAGGCTCCCAATCAGCCCCAGCATTTT. Its translation is CAISEGQAPNQPQHF.

This clonotype was seen ten or more times. The genes are TRBV7-2 and TRBJ1-6; unclear D gene. Trimming removed 1 base from V and 9 bases from J, with 4 bases in between. This CDR3 has 12 residues. Germline V gene data show CDR1 as SGHTA and CDR2 as FQGNSA. CDR3 in amino acids: CASSLVRSPLHF. DNA of the CDR3: TGTGCCAGCAGCTTAGTGCGTTCACCCCTCCACTTT.

J is TRBJ2-5 and V is TRBV25-1; TRBD1 matches 11 bases. Unmatched junction bases numbered 11, after V lost 9 bases and J lost 5 bases. The CDR3 length is 15 residues. Looked up from germline, CDR1 is MGHDK and CDR2 is SYGVNS. The CDR3 here is CASKVKGQGDETQYF. The CDR3, as DNA: TGTGCCAGTAAGGTTAAGGGACAGGGGGATGAGACCCAGTACTTC. The full variable domain, with the rest looked up from reference TRBV25-1 and TRBJ2-5, is EADIYQTPRYLVIGTGKKITLECSQTMGHDKMYWYQQDPGMELHLIHYSYGVNSTEKGDLSSESTVSRIRTEHFPLTLESARPSHTSQYLCASKVKGQGDETQYFGPGTRLLVL.

This clonotype was picked up a small number of times. One junction end disagrees with the germline gene, perhaps due to a read error. The chain has TRBV20-1 and TRBJ2-6; weak D call: TRBD1 (6 bases). Germline CDR1 and CDR2: DFQATT and SNEGSKA (reference sequence). This CDR3 spans 17 amino acids. This CDR3 reads CSARDQGSSSGANGLTF. The CDR3 DNA is TGCAGTGCTAGAGATCAGGGGTCGAGCTCTGGGGCCAACGGCCTGACTTTC.

This clonotype occurred many times. This sequence joins TRBV7-8 and TRBJ2-1; tentatively, D is TRBD1 or TRBD2 (5 bases each). Germline V gene sequence: CDR1 SGHVS, CDR2 FQNEAQ. The V gene lost 2 bases and the J gene lost 6 bases, with 14 bases spanning the gap. This CDR3 has 15 residues. The CDR3 region is CASSLSFGAGNEQFF. DNA for the CDR3: TGTGCCAGCAGCTTAAGCTTCGGGGCTGGCAATGAGCAGTTCTTC.

V and J are TRBV5-4 and TRBJ2-1; TRBD1 matches at 7 bases. The V and J ends lost 4 bases and 4 bases, in that order; junction bases with no gene match: 8. Looked up from germline, CDR1 is SGHNT and CDR2 is YYREEE (reference sequence). The CDR3 is 15 residues long. The CDR3 DNA follows: TGTGCCAGCAGCCTCGCAGGGGGACGTTACAATGAGCAGTTCTTC. Its protein is CASSLAGGRYNEQFF. The variable domain in full, completed from reference TRBV5-4 and TRBJ2-1, reads ETGVTQSPTHLIKTRGQQVTLRCSSQSGHNTVSWYQQALGQGPQFIFQYYREEENGRGNFPPRFSGLQFPNYSSELNVNALELDDSALYLCASSLAGGRYNEQFFGPGTRLTVL.

This chain joins TRBV14 and TRBJ2-7; weak D call: TRBD1 (5 bases). Germline lookup yields CDR1 SGHDN and CDR2 FVKESK. Trimming removed 5 bases at V and 1 base at J, with 9 bases between. The CDR3 spans 13 residues. The chain's CDR3 is CASSSRDSYEQYF. CDR3 DNA: TGTGCCAGCAGCAGCAGGGATTCCTACGAGCAGTACTTC.

The rearrangement uses TRBV10-3 and TRBJ2-1, with 8 bases identical to TRBD1. V lost 6 bases, J lost 10 bases, and 29 bases stayed unmatched. Germline V gene lookup returns CDR1 ENHRY and CDR2 SYGVKD. The CDR3 totals 20 residues. The CDR3: CAISGPGQGLRTLEKNEQFF. The CDR3 bases are TGTGCCATCAGCGGGCCCGGACAGGGTCTTCGGACCCTCGAGAAGAACGAGCAGTTCTTC.

V usage is TRBV7-2 and J usage is TRBJ1-2; 7 positions agree with TRBD1. The J segment lost 0 bases and the V segment lost 5 bases, leaving 6 bases of the junction unmatched. The germline CDR1 and CDR2 sequences are SGHTA and FQGNSA. CDR3 length: 15 residues. The CDR3 DNA reads as TGTGCCAGCAGCCTTTACAGGGGAGCTAACTATGGCTACACCTTC. Its protein product is CASSLYRGANYGYTF.

The V gene is TRBV5-4, the J gene TRBJ2-7; 7 bases fit TRBD1. The CDR3 contains 13 residues. V shed 4 bases and J 2 bases; nucleotides not matched to a gene: 3. The V gene's germline CDR1 is SGHNT and CDR2 YYREEE (reference sequence). The CDR3 DNA follows: TGTGCCAGCAGCGGGACAGCTCCCTACGAGCAGTACTTC. The encoded protein is CASSGTAPYEQYF.

In this sample, this clonotype turned up many times. This rearrangement joins TRBV4-3 to TRBJ1-1; D ambiguous. CDR3 size: 13 residues. Per the germline V gene, CDR1 is LGHNA and CDR2 is YSLEER. With 0 bases removed from V and 5 bases from J, the gap between germline ends came to 7 bases. The CDR3 protein is CASSQDARTEAFF. CDR3 nucleotides: TGCGCCAGCAGCCAAGATGCCAGGACTGAAGCTTTCTTT.

This clonotype was detected ten times or more. The rearrangement uses TRBV5-4 and TRBJ2-7, with D perhaps assigned TRBD1 or TRBD2 (5 bases each). CDR3 size: 13 residues. Per the germline V gene, CDR1 is SGHNT and CDR2 is YYREEE (reference sequence). The ends were cut back, 3 bases at V and 0 bases at J, with 7 bases in the middle. The CDR3 protein is CASSWDGSYEQYF. The CDR3 DNA sequence: TGTGCCAGCAGCTGGGACGGCTCCTACGAGCAGTACTTC.

The chain has TRBV14 and TRBJ1-2; D ambiguous. The germline CDR1 and CDR2 sequences are SGHDN and FVKESK. Between the trimmed V and J ends, which lost 2 bases and 4 bases, there was a span of 5 bases. The CDR3 has 12 amino acids. The CDR3, as DNA: TGTGCCAGCAGCCAATACGGCTATGGCTACACCTTC. Protein: CASSQYGYGYTF.

This clonotype appeared many times. This chain uses TRBV4-3 with TRBJ2-7, with 10 bases identical to TRBD2. Unmatched junction bases numbered 15, after V lost 0 bases and J lost 7 bases. This CDR3 spans 18 amino acids. Germline-derived CDR1 and CDR2 are LGHNA and YSLEER. CDR3 nucleotides: TGCGCCAGCAGCCAAGAAGCTAGCGGGGGCACACAACTATGGGAGCAGTACTTC. Its protein is CASSQEASGGTQLWEQYF.